The following is a TCR beta chain sequence with its context. TCRdb fed the 5' RACE reads into MiXCR, producing one record per CDR3 protein. The sample has about 300,000 distinct CDR3 sequences; roughly 4.3% are singletons. CDR3 length: 14 residues. Per the germline V gene, CDR1 is SGHNT and CDR2 is YYREEE (reference sequence). Trimming removed 2 bases from V and 1 base from J, with 9 bases in between. The entry originates in a study of T cells after yellow fever vaccination. This chain links TRBV5-4 with TRBJ1-1; D unclear. This receptor was taken from a man aged 18 to 30 who received the YFV17D yellow fever vaccine. The source material was PBMCs, sampled 5 days after the yellow fever booster vaccination. CDR3 sequence: CASSLPPENTEAFF. The CDR3 DNA sequence: TGTGCCAGCAGCTTACCCCCGGAGAACACTGAAGCTTTCTTT.